This entry lists 19 T cell receptor beta chains sequenced from one sample in a study of cytomegalovirus exposure and HLA in healthy donors. In the PCR, 60 Vbeta and 13 Jbeta primers were used. Some clones are missing from TCRdb's copy, which holds only in-frame ones; the method was immunoSEQ multiplex PCR. The repertoire holds approximately 120,000 clones, about three quarters seen once, with less than 3% in the top ten. The sample comprised PBMCs. The receptors come from a female donor in good health and CMV-seronegative.

The J gene is TRBJ1-2, the V gene TRBV7-8; D may be TRBD1 (5 bases). Germline lookup yields CDR1 SGHVS and CDR2 FQNEAQ. V shed 1 base and J shed 6 bases, with 6 bases lying between them. CDR3 length: 12 amino acids. The CDR3, as DNA: TGTGCCAGCAGCTTAGTCAGGGATGGCTACACCTTC. This translates into CASSLVRDGYTF.

The rearrangement links TRBV19 to TRBJ2-7, with 10 bases matching TRBD2. The CDR3 runs to 14 residues. Germline V gives CDR1 LNHDA, CDR2 SQIVND (reference sequence). The V gene end was trimmed by 5 bases and the J gene end by 3 bases; junction bases not matched to a gene: 4. In DNA, the CDR3 is TGTGCCAGTAGTGGGGTAGCGGGGGGCTACGAGCAGTACTTC. This translates into CASSGVAGGYEQYF.

This chain connects TRBV6-1 to TRBJ1-5; D is unresolved. Germline-derived CDR1 and CDR2 are MNHNS and SASEGT. The CDR3 is 14 amino acids. Trimming removed 0 bases at V and 5 bases at J, with 8 bases between. CDR3 protein: CASSEAEDYQPQHF. The CDR3 nucleotides read TGTGCCAGCAGTGAAGCGGAGGATTATCAGCCCCAGCATTTT.

A few counts support this clone. This rearrangement joins TRBV14 to TRBJ2-7, with 14 bases aligning to TRBD2. The junction had 5 bases not matched to a gene; V was cut back by 4 bases and J by 3 bases. The CDR3 length is 16 residues. CDR1 and CDR2 from the germline V gene are SGHDN and FVKESK. CDR3 protein: CASSPWTSGGLYEQYF. CDR3 coding DNA: TGTGCCAGCAGCCCCTGGACTAGCGGGGGGCTCTACGAGCAGTACTTC.

The chain combines TRBV6-1 with TRBJ1-2; a possible D gene is TRBD1 (5 bases). Trimming took 3 bases from V and 2 from J, leaving 7 bases between them. The CDR3 covers 13 residues. Germline V gives CDR1 MNHNS, CDR2 SASEGT. The CDR3: CASSDRANYGYTF. The CDR3 DNA reads as TGTGCCAGCAGTGACAGGGCGAACTATGGCTACACCTTC.

The chain employs TRBV29-1 and TRBJ2-5, with a weak D call TRBD1 (6 bases). V was cut by 4 bases and J by 5 bases, with 20 bases left in between. The CDR3 spans 15 residues. CDR1 is SQVTM and CDR2 is ANQGSEA in the germline V gene. This chain's CDR3 is CSVGVGDTAGETQYF. The CDR3 DNA follows: TGCAGCGTTGGTGTGGGGGACACCGCGGGTGAGACCCAGTACTTC.

This chain joins TRBV30 and TRBJ1-3, with 7 bases fitting TRBD1. The germline V gene encodes CDR1 GTSNPN and CDR2 SVGIG (reference sequence). This CDR3 spans 16 amino acids. V shed 2 bases and J 1 base; nucleotides not matched to a gene: 8. Here the CDR3 reads CAWSLPQGVSGNTIYF. The DNA of the CDR3 is TGTGCCTGGAGTCTCCCCCAGGGGGTTTCTGGAAACACCATATATTTT.

This clone was observed once. The V call is TRBV9, the J call TRBJ1-5, with D hard to call. Germline V gives CDR1 SGDLS, CDR2 YYNGEE. Trimming shortened V by 4 bases and J by 8 bases, and 13 bases separated the two germline ends. The CDR3 length is 13 residues. Written as DNA, the CDR3 is TGTGCCAGCAGCCATCCTATCGGGGAGCCCCAGCATTTT. Translating gives CASSHPIGEPQHF.

This chain links TRBV19 with TRBJ2-1, with TRBD1 matching 9 bases. Germline V gives CDR1 LNHDA, CDR2 SQIVND (reference sequence). V was pared by 1 base and J by 1 base, with 5 bases of the junction left unmatched. The CDR3 runs 17 residues. CDR3 loop: CASSIGGQGWSYNEQFF. CDR3 coding DNA: TGTGCCAGTAGTATAGGGGGACAGGGTTGGTCCTACAATGAGCAGTTCTTC.

The chain joins TRBV2 to TRBJ1-6; TRBD1 agrees at 7 bases. The germline gives CDR1 SNHLY, CDR2 FYNNEI. The CDR3 length is 15 residues. V shed 9 bases and J 8 bases; nucleotides not matched to a gene: 13. CDR3 sequence (DNA): TGTGCCAGTACCTTGGACAGGAAGACATATTCACCCCTCCACTTT. Residues: CASTLDRKTYSPLHF.

The chain recombines TRBV29-1 with TRBJ1-2; 9 bases agree with TRBD1. This CDR3 has 13 amino acids. J was trimmed by 4 bases and V by 4 bases; bases with no gene match: 4. Germline CDR1 reads SQVTM; CDR2 reads ANQGSEA. In nucleotides, the CDR3 is TGCAGCGTTGTCTCGGACAGGGGCTATGGCTACACCTTC. Its translation is CSVVSDRGYGYTF. The entire variable domain, with the rest obtained from reference TRBV29-1 and TRBJ1-2, is as follows: SAVISQKPSRDICQRGTSLTIQCQVDSQVTMMFWYRQQPGQSLTLIATANQGSEATYESGFVIDKFPISRPNLTFSTLTVSNMSPEDSSIYLCSVVSDRGYGYTFGSGTRLTVV.

The chain combines TRBV13 with TRBJ2-7; 9 positions agree with TRBD1. Germline V gene lookup returns CDR1 PRHDT and CDR2 FYEKMQ (reference sequence). There are 13 residues in the CDR3. Trimming at V came to 5 bases and at J to 5 bases, leaving 4 bases not matched to a gene. CDR3 DNA: TGTGCCAGCAGCCAGGGACAGGGCCACGAGCAGTACTTC. Its protein is CASSQGQGHEQYF.

The sample holds a few counts of this clone. V gene TRBV10-2 combines with J gene TRBJ1-1, with a possible D match to TRBD1 (6 bases). The CDR3 spans 14 residues. Germline assignment: CDR1 WSHSY and CDR2 SAAADI. V lost 7 bases to trimming and J lost 0 bases, with 12 bases between them. The CDR3, as DNA: TGCGCCAGCACCCGGACAGTTATGAACACTGAAGCTTTCTTT. It encodes CASTRTVMNTEAFF.

This sequence joins TRBV5-4 and TRBJ1-6; tentatively, D is TRBD1 (6 bases). Germline assignment: CDR1 SGHNT and CDR2 YYREEE (reference sequence). The CDR3 is 16 residues long. Trimming stripped 4 bases from V and 5 bases from J, with 16 bases between. The CDR3 nucleotides read TGTGCCAGCAGCCCGTCCGGACAGCCCCATAATTCACCCCTCCACTTT. As protein: CASSPSGQPHNSPLHF.

The chain employs TRBV18 and TRBJ1-3, with 8 bases that match TRBD1. Unmatched junction bases numbered 5, after V lost 5 bases and J lost 2 bases. This CDR3 is built from 15 residues. In germline, CDR1 is KGHSH, CDR2 LQKENI. The CDR3 reads CASSGGTGPGNTIYF. The CDR3 DNA sequence: TGTGCCAGCTCAGGTGGGACAGGCCCTGGAAACACCATATATTTT.

V and J are TRBV7-2 and TRBJ2-7; no reliable D call. V was pared by 2 bases and J by 2 bases, with 7 bases between. This CDR3 contains 13 residues. Germline V gene sequence: CDR1 SGHTA, CDR2 FQGNSA. As DNA, the CDR3 is TGTGCCAGCAGCTTAATCCCTCCCTACGAGCAGTACTTC. This gives the protein CASSLIPPYEQYF.

The genes are TRBV7-9 and TRBJ1-2, with D possibly matching TRBD1 (5 bases). CDR3 length: 13 residues. V lost 5 bases and J lost 4, with 11 bases in between. Germline V gene sequence: CDR1 SEHNR, CDR2 FQNEAQ (reference sequence). The CDR3 DNA follows: TGTGCCAGCAGCCCCTTGGGGGGCTATGGCTACACCTTC. It translates to CASSPLGGYGYTF.

The rearrangement joins TRBV14 to TRBJ2-3, with TRBD2 as a possible D gene (5 bases). Germline-derived CDR1 and CDR2 are SGHDN and FVKESK. This CDR3 has 17 residues. Trimming shortened V by 1 base and J by 5 bases, and 19 bases separated the two germline ends. The CDR3 sequence is CASSQVTPSGFRDTQYF. In DNA form, the CDR3 reads TGTGCCAGCAGCCAAGTGACCCCGAGCGGATTTCGAGATACGCAGTATTTT.

This clone was seen more than once but under ten times. At one boundary the junction diverges from the germline segment, which might be a read error. The gene calls are TRBV10-2 and TRBJ1-1, with TRBD1 as a possible D gene (6 bases). This CDR3 is 13 amino acids long. Germline loops: CDR1 WSHSY, CDR2 SAAADI. Written as DNA, the CDR3 is TGTGCCAGCAGTTACAGGGAGAGCACTGAAGCTTTCTTT. The encoded protein is CASSYRESTEAFF.